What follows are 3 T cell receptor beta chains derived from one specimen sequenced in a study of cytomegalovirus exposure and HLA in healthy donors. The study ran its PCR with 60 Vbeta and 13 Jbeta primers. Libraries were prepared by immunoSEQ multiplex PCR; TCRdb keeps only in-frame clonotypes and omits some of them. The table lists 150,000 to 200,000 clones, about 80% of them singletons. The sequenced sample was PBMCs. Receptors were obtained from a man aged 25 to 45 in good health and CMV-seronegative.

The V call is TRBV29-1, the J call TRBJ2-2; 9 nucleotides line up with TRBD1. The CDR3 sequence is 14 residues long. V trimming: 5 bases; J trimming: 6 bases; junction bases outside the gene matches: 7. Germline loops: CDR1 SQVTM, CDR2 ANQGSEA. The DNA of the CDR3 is TGCAGCGTTCCGGGACAGGGAAAAGCCGGGGAGCTGTTTTTT. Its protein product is CSVPGQGKAGELFF.

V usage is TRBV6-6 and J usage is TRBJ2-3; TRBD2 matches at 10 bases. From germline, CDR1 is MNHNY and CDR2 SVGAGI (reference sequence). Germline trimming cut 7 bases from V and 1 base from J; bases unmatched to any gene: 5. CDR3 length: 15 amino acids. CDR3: CASTTLAGGTDTQYF. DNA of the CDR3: TGTGCCAGCACCACCCTAGCGGGAGGCACAGATACGCAGTATTTT.

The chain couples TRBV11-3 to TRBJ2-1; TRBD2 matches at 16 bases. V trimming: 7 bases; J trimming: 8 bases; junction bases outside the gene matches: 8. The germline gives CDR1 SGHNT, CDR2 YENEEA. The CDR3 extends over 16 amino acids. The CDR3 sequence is CASTKGLAGGPHEQFF. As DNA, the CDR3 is TGTGCCAGCACCAAGGGACTAGCGGGAGGGCCGCATGAGCAGTTCTTC. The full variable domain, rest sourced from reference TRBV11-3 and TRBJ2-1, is EAGVVQSPRYKIIEKKQPVAFWCNPISGHNTLYWYLQNLGQGPELLIRYENEEAVDDSQLPKDRFSAERLKGVDSTLKIQPAELGDSAVYLCASTKGLAGGPHEQFFGPGTRLTVL.